These 12 T cell receptor beta chains share one sample of origin, sequenced in a study of blood T cell repertoires in COVID-19. The protocol was immunoSEQ multiplex PCR, while the TCRdb copy is restricted to in-frame clones and leaves out a portion. The repertoire holds 95,000 to 100,000 clones, less than 85% seen once, with 1.5% to 2% in the top ten. Sequencing used peripheral blood. All receptors come from a woman in her sixties or seventies with active or convalescent COVID-19.

This clone has just a few counts. This chain links TRBV27 with TRBJ2-2; tentatively, D is TRBD2 (5 bases). The V end lost 7 bases, the J end lost 5 bases, and 14 bases lay between the germline ends. The CDR3 has 14 residues. Germline V gene lookup returns CDR1 MNHEY and CDR2 SMNVEV (reference sequence). DNA of the CDR3: TGTGCCAGCAAAATATGGGAGAATACCGGGGAGCTGTTTTTT. It codes for CASKIWENTGELFF.

The genes are TRBV24-1 and TRBJ2-5; D is possibly TRBD1 (6 bases). CDR3 size: 16 residues. V lost 3 bases, J lost 3 bases, and 16 bases lay in between. The germline gives CDR1 KGHDR, CDR2 SFDVKD. The CDR3 DNA reads as TGTGCCACCAGTGATCCTTCATCAACAGGGAAAGAGACCCAGTACTTC. This encodes CATSDPSSTGKETQYF.

The chain carries TRBV24-1 and TRBJ2-3, with D maybe TRBD1 (5 bases). The CDR3 extends over 14 amino acids. CDR1 is KGHDR and CDR2 is SFDVKD in the germline V gene. Trimming took off 1 base at V and 4 bases at J, with 8 bases between the two ends. CDR3 bases: TGTGCCACCAGTGATTTAAAGACAGCAGATACGCAGTATTTT. The encoded protein is CATSDLKTADTQYF.

V usage is TRBV6-5 and J usage is TRBJ2-2; tentatively, D is TRBD2 (5 bases). This CDR3 comprises 14 residues. V shed 6 bases and J shed 0 bases, with 8 bases lying between them. Germline CDR1 reads MNHEY; CDR2 reads SVGAGI. The CDR3: CASSRDANTGELFF. The CDR3 nucleotides are TGTGCCAGCAGCCGGGATGCGAACACCGGGGAGCTGTTTTTT.

The chain recombines TRBV28 with TRBJ1-2; D perhaps matches TRBD1 (6 bases). The CDR3 loop spans 13 amino acids. The V and J ends lost 6 bases and 4 bases respectively, with 12 bases between them. The germline V gene encodes CDR1 MDHEN and CDR2 SYDVKM. DNA for the CDR3: TGTGCCAGCAGCAGTAGCAGGGGCTATGGCTACACCTTC. Protein sequence: CASSSSRGYGYTF.

The V call is TRBV5-6, the J call TRBJ2-5, with 8 bases fitting TRBD2. The CDR3 spans 16 residues. Germline trimming cut 4 bases from V and 5 bases from J; bases unmatched to any gene: 13. Germline loops: CDR1 SGHDT, CDR2 YYEEEE. The CDR3 spells CASSPLGGGPTETQYF. For the CDR3, the DNA is TGTGCCAGCAGCCCTCTAGGCGGGGGGCCCACGGAGACCCAGTACTTC.

This rearrangement joins TRBV12-3 or TRBV12-4 to TRBJ2-7; 7 bases agree with TRBD2. The V segment lost 6 bases and the J segment 6 bases; nucleotides outside the gene matches: 2. There are 11 residues in the CDR3. In nucleotides, the CDR3 is TGTGCCAGCAGGGGGGGGGTCGAGCAGTACTTC. Translating gives CASRGGVEQYF.

The rearrangement joins TRBV5-5 to TRBJ1-6; 7 positions agree with TRBD1. This CDR3 comprises 13 residues. The germline V gene encodes CDR1 SGHKS and CDR2 YYEKEE (reference sequence). Losses at the gene ends were 1 base for V and 10 bases for J; bases not matched to a gene: 2. The CDR3 loop reads CASSLTGESPLHF. The CDR3 DNA follows: TGTGCCAGCAGCTTGACAGGGGAATCACCCCTCCACTTT.

The V call is TRBV12-5, the J call TRBJ2-1, with 15 bases that match TRBD2. Losses at the gene ends were 1 base for V and 8 bases for J; bases not matched to a gene: 6. The V gene's germline CDR1 is LGHNT and CDR2 FRNRAP. There are 17 residues in the CDR3. In nucleotides, the CDR3 is TGTGCTAGTGGTTTGGGAACCGGGACTAGCGGGAGGCATGAGCAGTTCTTC. This gives the protein CASGLGTGTSGRHEQFF.

The chain links TRBV2 to TRBJ2-3, with TRBD2 matching 8 bases. This CDR3 has 14 amino acids. With V trimmed by 7 bases and J by 4 bases, 7 bases remained unmatched. In germline, CDR1 is SNHLY, CDR2 FYNNEI. The CDR3 here is CASKAGARSDTQYF. CDR3 DNA: TGTGCCAGCAAAGCGGGAGCCCGCTCAGATACGCAGTATTTT.

This chain uses TRBV3-1 (or the pseudogene TRBV3-2) with TRBJ2-7, with 10 bases identical to TRBD2. Germline-derived CDR1 and CDR2 are LGHDT and YNNKEL (reference sequence). V dropped 1 base and J dropped 9; count of bases not matched to a gene: 18. The CDR3 extends over 18 amino acids. The CDR3 DNA reads as TGTGCCAGCAGCCAAGCCCCGACTAGCGGGCCTGGAGGACTGGGGCAGTACTTC. Translated: CASSQAPTSGPGGLGQYF.

The chain couples TRBV2 to TRBJ2-7; 11 bases align to TRBD2. The CDR3 has 14 residues. Germline values: CDR1 SNHLY, CDR2 FYNNEI. V was clipped by 4 bases and J by 6 bases; unmatched bases: 5. CDR3 bases: TGTGCCAGCAGTGCACTAGCGGGAGATGTCGAGCAGTACTTC. Amino acid sequence: CASSALAGDVEQYF.